Shown below are 10 T cell receptor beta chains from a single sample sequenced in a study of blood T cells in healthy people across ages. The second PCR ran about 6 to 12 cycles with a sample-barcoded 5' primer and J-beta primers. Each CDR3 protein is one row after TCRdb ran MiXCR on the 5' RACE reads. The repertoire holds under 2,000,000 distinct CDR3 sequences, with around half as singletons. Specimen: blood. These receptors originate from a woman between 35 and 50 years old in good health.

This clonotype was detected only a few times. The chain is built from TRBV10-3 and TRBJ2-1, with TRBD2 matching 9 bases. The CDR3 totals 13 residues. J gave up 3 bases and V 8 bases, and 2 bases lay outside the gene matches. Germline V gene sequence: CDR1 ENHRY, CDR2 SYGVKD. The CDR3 reads CAIATSGYNEQFF. The CDR3 nucleotides are TGTGCCATCGCGACTAGCGGCTACAATGAGCAGTTCTTC.

The CDR3 protein is CASSRWSGGYEQYF. The CDR3 DNA reads as TGTGCCAGCAGTAGATGGAGCGGGGGGTACGAGCAGTACTTC. The chain couples TRBV27 to TRBJ2-7; 9 bases are shared with TRBD2. The germline V gene has CDR1 MNHEY and CDR2 SMNVEV (reference sequence). With 5 bases clipped from V and 4 bases from J, the junction kept 6 bases outside the gene matches. This CDR3 has 14 amino acids.

This clonotype was observed at least ten times. The V call is TRBV7-2, the J call TRBJ2-5; TRBD1 aligns across 7 bases. Trimming cost V 5 bases and J 5 bases; bases outside gene matches: 8. This CDR3 has 14 residues. Germline CDR1 reads SGHTA; CDR2 reads FQGNSA. The CDR3 region has the DNA TGTGCCAGCAGCCGAGACAGGGCCGCGGAGACCCAGTACTTC. This codes for CASSRDRAAETQYF.

This clonotype has only a few counts. The chain joins TRBV5-1 to TRBJ2-7; the D call may be TRBD1 or TRBD2 (6 bases each). The V end lost 7 bases, the J end lost 5 bases, and 10 bases lay between the germline ends. This CDR3 has 11 amino acids. CDR1 and CDR2 (germline): SGHRS, YFSETQ. The CDR3 sequence: CASRGPDEQYF. CDR3 DNA sequence: TGCGCCAGCCGGGGGCCGGACGAGCAGTACTTC.

J is TRBJ2-3 and V is TRBV6-5; 9 nucleotides align to TRBD2. Germline CDR1 is MNHEY and CDR2 is SVGAGI. V trimming: 0 bases; J trimming: 3 bases; junction bases outside the gene matches: 10. The CDR3 has 18 amino acids. CDR3 in amino acids: CASSYSLGLSGGTDTQYF. DNA of the CDR3: TGTGCCAGCAGTTACTCCCTCGGACTCAGCGGGGGGACAGATACGCAGTATTTT.

The J gene is TRBJ1-6, the V gene TRBV27; D not certain. Germline CDR1 is MNHEY and CDR2 is SMNVEV (reference sequence). The CDR3 runs 16 residues. The germline V and J ends were trimmed by 6 bases and 1 base, with 13 bases remaining between them. Here the CDR3 reads CASRLTPGSYNSPLHF. The CDR3 nucleotides read TGTGCCAGCAGGCTGACGCCGGGATCCTATAATTCACCCCTCCACTTT.

The sample holds a few counts of this clonotype. This chain links TRBV6-5 with TRBJ2-5; D remains unclear. Looked up from germline, CDR1 is MNHEY and CDR2 is SVGAGI. The germline V and J ends were trimmed by 2 bases and 11 bases, with 9 bases remaining between them. This CDR3 has 11 residues. For the CDR3, the DNA is TGTGCCAGCAGTTACAAGGATGAGCAGTACTTC. As protein: CASSYKDEQYF.

J is TRBJ2-6 and V is TRBV29-1; 10 bases map to TRBD1. The CDR3 consists of 17 residues. V lost 5 bases, J lost 2 bases, and 9 bases stayed unmatched. Germline-derived CDR1 and CDR2 are SQVTM and ANQGSEA. CDR3 loop: CSVLDRGRLAGANVLTF. The CDR3 region has the DNA TGCAGCGTTTTGGACAGGGGGAGATTGGCTGGGGCCAACGTCCTGACTTTC.

Only one count was recorded for this clonotype. This chain links TRBV7-8 with TRBJ2-3; 8 bases fit TRBD2. With V trimmed by 1 base and J by 6 bases, 6 bases remained unmatched. Germline values: CDR1 SGHVS, CDR2 FQNEAQ. The CDR3 spans 15 residues. The CDR3 reads CASSLEGGLGDTQYF. The CDR3 region has the DNA TGTGCCAGCAGCTTAGAAGGGGGACTAGGGGATACGCAGTATTTT.

The chain combines TRBV4-3 with TRBJ1-2, with TRBD1 matching 8 bases. The CDR3 contains 15 residues. V dropped 0 bases and J dropped 8; count of bases not matched to a gene: 8. The germline CDR1 and CDR2 sequences are LGHNA and YSLEER. CDR3 in DNA: TGCGCCAGCAGCCAAGATGCCAGGGGGCCTTGGGGCTACACCTTC. Its translation is CASSQDARGPWGYTF.